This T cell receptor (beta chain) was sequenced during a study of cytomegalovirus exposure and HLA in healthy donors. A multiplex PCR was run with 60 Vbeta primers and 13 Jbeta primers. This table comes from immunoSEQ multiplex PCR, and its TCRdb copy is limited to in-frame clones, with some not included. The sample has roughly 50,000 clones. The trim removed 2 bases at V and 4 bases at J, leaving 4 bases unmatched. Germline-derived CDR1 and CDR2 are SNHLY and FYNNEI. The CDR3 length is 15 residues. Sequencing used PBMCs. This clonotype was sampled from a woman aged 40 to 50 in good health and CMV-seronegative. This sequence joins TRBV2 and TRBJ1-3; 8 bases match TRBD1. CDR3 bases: TGTGCCAGCAGTGAATGGACAGGGCCCGGAAACACCATATATTTT. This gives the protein CASSEWTGPGNTIYF. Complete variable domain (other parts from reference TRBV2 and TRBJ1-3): EPEVTQTPSHQVTQMGQEVILRCVPISNHLYFYWYRQILGQKVEFLVSFYNNEISEKSEIFDDQFSVERPDGSNFTLKIRSTKLEDSAMYFCASSEWTGPGNTIYFGEGSWLTVV.